The rows below give T cell receptor beta chains drawn from one sample of a study of response to subunit inactivated influenza vaccine. TCRdb re-called the RT-PCR reads with MiXCR, one entry per CDR3 protein. The sample yields around 250,000 distinct CDR3 sequences, over 9% seen once. This specimen was non-naive T cells sorted from PBMCs, taken around two weeks before vaccination. Receptors originate from a man aged 50 to 59 who received an inactivated influenza vaccine. The CDR3 runs from the conserved cysteine through the conserved F or W.

J	V	CDR3
TRBJ2-7	TRBV6-2/TRBV6-3	CASSNGDYEQYF
TRBJ2-7	TRBV6-1	CASSRLAGGPYEQYF
TRBJ2-1	TRBV25-1	CASSQGGTGAYNEQFF
TRBJ2-5	TRBV7-3	CASSRTPSGHQETQYF
TRBJ2-7	TRBV6-1	CASSVSGGYEQYF
TRBJ2-2	TRBV27	CASAGTGKTGELFF
TRBJ2-3	TRBV6-1	CASSDSAPGLAGVAQYF
TRBJ2-1	TRBV7-9	CASHGQLYNEQFF
TRBJ2-5	TRBV2	CASSELQGEYF
TRBJ2-1	TRBV28	CASSLEAWETQQFF
TRBJ2-1	TRBV12-3/TRBV12-4	CASRRTSTNEQFF
TRBJ1-5	TRBV6-5	CASSYSEGGSNQPQHF
TRBJ1-2	TRBV20-1	CSARDGTNYGYTF
TRBJ2-1	TRBV20-1	CSAQPTSGSSYNEQFF
TRBJ2-7	TRBV15	CATSREPGWEQYF
TRBJ2-7	TRBV5-1	CASSIRGQTYEQYF
TRBJ2-3	TRBV11-1	CASSLGTSGRALGDTQYF
TRBJ2-7	TRBV3-1	CASSQDGLAGHYEQYF